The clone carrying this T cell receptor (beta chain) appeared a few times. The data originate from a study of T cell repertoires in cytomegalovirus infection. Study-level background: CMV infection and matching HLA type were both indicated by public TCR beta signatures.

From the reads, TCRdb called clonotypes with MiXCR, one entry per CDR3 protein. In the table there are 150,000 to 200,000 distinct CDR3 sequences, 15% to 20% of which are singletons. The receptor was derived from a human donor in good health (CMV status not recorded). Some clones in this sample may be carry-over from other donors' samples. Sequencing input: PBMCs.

This chain's CDR3 is CASSSSGAQYNEQFF. CDR3 nucleotides: TGTGCCAGCAGCTCTTCTGGGGCACAATACAATGAGCAGTTCTTC. The genes are TRBV7-3 and TRBJ2-1, with a possible D match to TRBD1 (5 bases). CDR3 length: 15 residues. The V end was cut by 4 bases, the J end by 4 bases, with 14 bases between. Germline V lookup: CDR1 SGHTA, CDR2 FQGTGA.